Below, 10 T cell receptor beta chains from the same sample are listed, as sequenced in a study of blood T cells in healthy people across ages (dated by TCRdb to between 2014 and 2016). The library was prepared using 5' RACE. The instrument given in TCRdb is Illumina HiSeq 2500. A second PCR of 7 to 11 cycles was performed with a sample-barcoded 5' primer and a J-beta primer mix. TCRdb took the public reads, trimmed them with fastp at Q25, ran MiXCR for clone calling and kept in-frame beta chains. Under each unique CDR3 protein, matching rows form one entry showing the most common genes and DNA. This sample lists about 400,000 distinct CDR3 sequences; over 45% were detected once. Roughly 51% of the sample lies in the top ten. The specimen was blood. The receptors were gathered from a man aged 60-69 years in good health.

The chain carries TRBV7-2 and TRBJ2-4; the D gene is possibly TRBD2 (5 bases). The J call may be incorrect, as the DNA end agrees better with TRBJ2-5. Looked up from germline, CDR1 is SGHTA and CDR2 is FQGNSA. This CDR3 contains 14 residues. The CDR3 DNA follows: TGTGCCAGCAGCTTCGAAGGGAGAGAGGAGACCCAGTACTTC. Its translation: CASSFEGREETQYF.

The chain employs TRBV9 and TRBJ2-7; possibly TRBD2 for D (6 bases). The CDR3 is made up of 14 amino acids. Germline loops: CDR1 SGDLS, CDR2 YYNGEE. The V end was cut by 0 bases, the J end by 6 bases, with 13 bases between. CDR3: CASSVASGEGEQYF. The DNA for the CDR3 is TGTGCCAGCAGCGTAGCGTCGGGAGAGGGCGAGCAGTACTTC.

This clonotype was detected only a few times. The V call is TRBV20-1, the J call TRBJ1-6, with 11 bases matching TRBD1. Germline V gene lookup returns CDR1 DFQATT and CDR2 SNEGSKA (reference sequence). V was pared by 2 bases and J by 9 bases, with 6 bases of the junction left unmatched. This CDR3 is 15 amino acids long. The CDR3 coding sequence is TGCAGTGCTAGACCTGGGACAGGGGGAGGTTCACCCCTCCACTTT. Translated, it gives CSARPGTGGGSPLHF.

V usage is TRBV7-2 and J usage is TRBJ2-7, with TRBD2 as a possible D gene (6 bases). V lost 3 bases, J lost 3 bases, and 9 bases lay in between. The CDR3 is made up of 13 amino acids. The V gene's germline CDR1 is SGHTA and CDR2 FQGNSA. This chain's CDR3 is CASSFRRDYEQYF. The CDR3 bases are TGTGCCAGCAGCTTTCGGCGGGACTACGAGCAGTACTTC.

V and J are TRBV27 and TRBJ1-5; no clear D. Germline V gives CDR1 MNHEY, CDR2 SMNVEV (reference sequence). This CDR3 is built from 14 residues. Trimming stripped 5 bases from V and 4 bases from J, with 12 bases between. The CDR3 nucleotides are TGTGCCAGCAGTCAAATTAGGGATAATCAGCCCCAGCATTTT. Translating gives CASSQIRDNQPQHF.

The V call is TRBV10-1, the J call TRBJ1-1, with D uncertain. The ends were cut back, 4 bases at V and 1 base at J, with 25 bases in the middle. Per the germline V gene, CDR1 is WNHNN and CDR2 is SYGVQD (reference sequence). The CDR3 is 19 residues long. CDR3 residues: CASSAFLGRVPRENTEAFF. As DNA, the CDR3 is TGCGCCAGCAGTGCCTTCCTCGGCCGCGTTCCGCGAGAGAACACTGAAGCTTTCTTT.

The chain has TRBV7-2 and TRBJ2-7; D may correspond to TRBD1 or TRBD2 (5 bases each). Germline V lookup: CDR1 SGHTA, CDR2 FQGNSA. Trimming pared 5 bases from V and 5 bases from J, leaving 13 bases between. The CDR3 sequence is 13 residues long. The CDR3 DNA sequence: TGTGCCAGCAGCCCCCGAGGGGCACACGAGCAGTACTTC. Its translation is CASSPRGAHEQYF.

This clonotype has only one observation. Here the CDR3 reads CASSFSRATNEKLFF. The CDR3 DNA reads as TGTGCCAGCAGCTTTAGTAGGGCAACTAATGAAAAACTGTTTTTT. V usage is TRBV11-2 and J usage is TRBJ1-4, with D hard to call. Germline V CDR1 and CDR2: SGHAT, FQNNGV. The CDR3 covers 15 residues. Trimming stripped 3 bases from V and 0 bases from J, with 8 bases between.

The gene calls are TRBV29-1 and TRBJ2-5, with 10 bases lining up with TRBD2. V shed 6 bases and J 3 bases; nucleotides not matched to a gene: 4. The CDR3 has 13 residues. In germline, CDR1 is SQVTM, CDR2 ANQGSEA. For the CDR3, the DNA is TGCAGCGTAGGAGCGGGAGGGAAAGAGACCCAGTACTTC. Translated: CSVGAGGKETQYF. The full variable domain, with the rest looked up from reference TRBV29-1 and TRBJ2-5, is SAVISQKPSRDICQRGTSLTIQCQVDSQVTMMFWYRQQPGQSLTLIATANQGSEATYESGFVIDKFPISRPNLTFSTLTVSNMSPEDSSIYLCSVGAGGKETQYFGPGTRLLVL.

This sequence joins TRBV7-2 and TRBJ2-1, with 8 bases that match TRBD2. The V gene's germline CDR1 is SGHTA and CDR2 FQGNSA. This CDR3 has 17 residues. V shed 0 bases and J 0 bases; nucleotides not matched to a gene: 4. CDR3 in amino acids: CASSLARLASSYNEQFF. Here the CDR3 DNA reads TGTGCCAGCAGCTTAGCTCGACTAGCGAGCTCCTACAATGAGCAGTTCTTC.